This T cell receptor (beta chain) was documented in a study (dated by TCRdb to 2013 to 2014). Relative to its sample, this clonotype is medium-sized (0.01 to 0.1%). No cognate antigen has been identified for it. Per-base quality was not reported, and no clone a single base away is much larger than it. The data were produced on an Illumina Genome Analyzer IIx. In-frame beta chains were kept once TCRdb had trimmed the public reads at Q25 with fastp and called clones with MiXCR. One record per CDR3 amino acid sequence lists the most common genes and DNA. This sample holds about 15,000 distinct CDR3 sequences; more than 30% were observed only once. The ten largest clones capture roughly 16% of the sample. CDR1 and CDR2 are read off the germline V gene as LGHNA and YSLEER. The CDR3 holds 15 amino acids from the cysteine to the phenylalanine. The retained sequence is limited to the CDR3, 45 bases, with the frame set at the first base. Between the V and J ends, shortened by 0 bases and 7 bases respectively, the junction contains 14 bases.

The receptor was derived from a human donor. The chain is encoded by TRBV4-3 joined to TRBJ2-3, with the D gene not confidently named. The sequenced material came from blood. The sequenced DNA is TGCGCCAGCAGCCAAGAAAGAGCTTCCTTGAATACGCAGTATTTT. This encodes CASSQERASLNTQYF.